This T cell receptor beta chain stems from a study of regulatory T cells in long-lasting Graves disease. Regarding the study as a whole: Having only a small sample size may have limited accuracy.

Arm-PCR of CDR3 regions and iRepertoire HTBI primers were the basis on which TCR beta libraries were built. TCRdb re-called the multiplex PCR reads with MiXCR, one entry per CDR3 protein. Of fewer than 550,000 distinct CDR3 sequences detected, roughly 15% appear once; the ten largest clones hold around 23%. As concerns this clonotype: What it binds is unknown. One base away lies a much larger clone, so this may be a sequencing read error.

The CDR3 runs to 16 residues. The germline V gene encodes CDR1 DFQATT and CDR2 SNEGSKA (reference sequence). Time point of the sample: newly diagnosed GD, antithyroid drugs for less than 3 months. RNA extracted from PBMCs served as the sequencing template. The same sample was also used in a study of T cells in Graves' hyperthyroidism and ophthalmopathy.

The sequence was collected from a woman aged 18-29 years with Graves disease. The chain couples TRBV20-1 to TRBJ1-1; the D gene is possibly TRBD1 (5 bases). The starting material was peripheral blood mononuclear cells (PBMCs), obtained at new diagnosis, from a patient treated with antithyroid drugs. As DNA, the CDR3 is TGCAGTGCTAGAGATCGGGGCACTTCTCAAGCCACTGGAGCTTTCTTT. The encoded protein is CSARDRGTSQATGAFF.